This T cell receptor beta chain was captured by sequencing in a study of blood T cells in healthy people across ages (dated by TCRdb to 2015 to 2017). Describing the broader study: In model experiments, roughly one uniquely barcoded TCR beta cDNA molecule per two T cells was captured by template switching. Using deep sequencing normalized with unique cDNA molecular identifiers, the study measured how TCR beta repertoire diversity changes with age. Donors were grouped into four age groups: young (average approximately 16 years), middle-aged (around 39), aged (around 60) and long-lived (approximately 82). Donors of different ages were randomly distributed across sequencing lanes to avoid experimental bias. Two additional independent replicas of 1 million unique cDNA reads from the same blood draw were analyzed for two donors (one aged 18 to 29 and one aged 80 or older). Broader findings and caveats from the paper: Compared with the aged group, the long-lived group had more naive CD4+ T cells, fewer expanded clones and increased TCR diversity, a pattern suggesting age selection. There was a strong correlation between observed TCR beta diversity and the percentage of naive T cells measured by flow cytometry. Donor CMV infection status was unknown, potentially confounding age-related changes in expanded clonotypes. Observed TCR beta diversity per million T cells fell roughly linearly with age, and a significant reduction was already apparent by age around 36. Estimates of total diversity based on one million sequenced T cells were regarded as lower bounds and as underestimates. Because profiling used bulk unsorted PBMCs, naive and antigen-experienced compartments could not be compared conclusively.

With respect to this clonotype: No antigen is known for it. Per-nucleotide qualities are absent, and no much larger clonotype sits a single base away.

Counted from cysteine to phenylalanine, this CDR3 has 15 amino acids. The kept DNA is CDR3 alone, 45 bases in frame from the first base. CDR1 SGHRS and CDR2 YFSETQ are derived from the germline V gene. V drops 2 bases and J drops 6 bases, leaving 16 bases in between. To prepare the library, 5' RACE was applied. Sequencing was carried out with an Illumina HiSeq 2500. The second PCR ran for roughly 6 to 11 cycles and used a J-beta primer mix along with a sample-barcoded 5' primer. Each TCR beta cDNA molecule received a unique molecular identifier from a template-switch 5' adaptor carrying 12 random nucleotides. At least 2.5 million CDR3-containing paired-end reads were obtained from each sample. First-strand cDNA synthesis was performed from all RNA using the Mint cDNA synthesis kit, with priming by a TRBC-specific oligonucleotide. All cDNA was treated with uracil-DNA glycosylase and then went through a first 18-cycle PCR with the universal primers M1SS and BC2_uni_R. The study's own analysis went as follows. For normalization, 1 million high-quality reads, each with a distinct molecular identifier, were randomly selected from each sample. Instead of being binned into consensus sequences, reads that shared molecular identifiers were thrown out. MiTCR, set to a Q25 quality threshold and the strictest error-elimination algorithm, was used for CDR3 identification, clonotype clustering and error correction. A nonparametric unseen species model with Euler transformation was used to estimate a lower bound on total TCR beta diversity. TCRdb reworked the public reads: Q25 trimming with fastp, MiXCR clone assembly, productive beta chains retained. Entries that share a CDR3 protein sequence are merged under the most common genes and DNA. TCRdb, not the authors, supplied the V and J calls. The sample profile shows 540,000 or so distinct CDR3 sequences; 25% to 30% of them were found once. The top ten clonotypes cover around 18% of the sample.

Systemically healthy Caucasian individuals from Russia, 39 in total and aged about 6 to 100 years, were included as donors. Ten milliliters of peripheral blood were drawn from each donor into EDTA-treated Vacutainer tubes. PBMCs were isolated by Ficoll-Paque density-gradient centrifugation, with at least 6.5 million obtained per sample. Total RNA was extracted from PBMCs with Trizol reagent, with at least 6 micrograms obtained per sample. For every donor, flow cytometry on a PBMC aliquot measured the percentage of naive CD45RAhigh/CD27high T cells. The chain is assembled from TRBV5-1 and TRBJ2-3; the D gene is unclear. The receptor was isolated from a woman in her 70s in good health. The sequencing sample was made of blood. The DNA is as follows: TGCGCCAGCAGCTTAGGGCCCACGGAACGGGATACGCAGTATTTT. This is translated as CASSLGPTERDTQYF.